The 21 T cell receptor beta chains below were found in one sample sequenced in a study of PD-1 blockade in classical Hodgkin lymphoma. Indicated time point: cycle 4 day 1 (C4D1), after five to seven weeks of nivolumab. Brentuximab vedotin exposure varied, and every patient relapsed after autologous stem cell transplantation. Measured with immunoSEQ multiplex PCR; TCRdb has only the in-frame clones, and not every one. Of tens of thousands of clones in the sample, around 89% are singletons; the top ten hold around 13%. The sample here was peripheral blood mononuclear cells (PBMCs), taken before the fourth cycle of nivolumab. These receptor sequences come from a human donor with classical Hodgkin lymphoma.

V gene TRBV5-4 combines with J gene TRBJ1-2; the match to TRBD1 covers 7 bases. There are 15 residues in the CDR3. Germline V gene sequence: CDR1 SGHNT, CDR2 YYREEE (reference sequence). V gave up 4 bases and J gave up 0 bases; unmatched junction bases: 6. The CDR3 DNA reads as TGTGCCAGCAGCGGCAGGGACAGATCTAACTATGGCTACACCTTC. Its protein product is CASSGRDRSNYGYTF.

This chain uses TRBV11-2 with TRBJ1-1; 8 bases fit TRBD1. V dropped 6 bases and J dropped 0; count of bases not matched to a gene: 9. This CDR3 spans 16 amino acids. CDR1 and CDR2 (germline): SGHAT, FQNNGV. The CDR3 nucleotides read TGTGCCAGCAGTCGATCAGGGGGCAGAGTGAACACTGAAGCTTTCTTT. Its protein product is CASSRSGGRVNTEAFF.

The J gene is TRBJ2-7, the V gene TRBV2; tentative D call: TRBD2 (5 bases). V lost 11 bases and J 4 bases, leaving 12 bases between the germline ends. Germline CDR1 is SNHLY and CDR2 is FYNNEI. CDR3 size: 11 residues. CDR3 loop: CAAGRGYEQYF. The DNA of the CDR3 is TGTGCCGCCGGTCGGGGTTACGAGCAGTACTTC. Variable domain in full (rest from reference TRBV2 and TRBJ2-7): EPEVTQTPSHQVTQMGQEVILRCVPISNHLYFYWYRQILGQKVEFLVSFYNNEISEKSEIFDDQFSVERPDGSNFTLKIRSTKLEDSAMYFCAAGRGYEQYFGPGTRLTVT.

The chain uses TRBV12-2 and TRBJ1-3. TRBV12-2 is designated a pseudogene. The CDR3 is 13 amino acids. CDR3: CASRLPRGNTIYF. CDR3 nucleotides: TGTGCAAGTCGCTTACCGCGGGGGAACACCATATATTTT.

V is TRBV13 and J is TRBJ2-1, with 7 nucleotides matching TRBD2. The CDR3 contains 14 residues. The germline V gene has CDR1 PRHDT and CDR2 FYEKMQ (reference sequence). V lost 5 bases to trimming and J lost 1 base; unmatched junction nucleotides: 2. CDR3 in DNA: TGTGCCAGCAGCAGCGGGGAGTCCTACAATGAGCAGTTCTTC. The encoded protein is CASSSGESYNEQFF.

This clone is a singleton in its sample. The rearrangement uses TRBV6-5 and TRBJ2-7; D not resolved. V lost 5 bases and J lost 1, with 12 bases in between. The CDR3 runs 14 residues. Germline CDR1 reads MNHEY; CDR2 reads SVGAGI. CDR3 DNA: TGTGCCAGCAGTCCCTCGCATAGGTCCTACGAGCAGTACTTC. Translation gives CASSPSHRSYEQYF.

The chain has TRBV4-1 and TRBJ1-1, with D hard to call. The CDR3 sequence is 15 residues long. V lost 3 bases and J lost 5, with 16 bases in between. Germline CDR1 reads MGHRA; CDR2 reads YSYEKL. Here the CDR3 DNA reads TGCGCCAGCAGCCACCCGGACCGGGGATGGACTGAAGCTTTCTTT. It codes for CASSHPDRGWTEAFF.

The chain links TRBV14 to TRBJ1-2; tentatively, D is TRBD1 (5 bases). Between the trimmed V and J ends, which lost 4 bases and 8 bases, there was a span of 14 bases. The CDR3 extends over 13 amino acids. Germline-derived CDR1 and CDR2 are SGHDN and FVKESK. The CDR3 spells CASSRGGGLGYTF. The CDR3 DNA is TGTGCCAGCAGCCGGGGTGGGGGATTAGGCTACACCTTC.

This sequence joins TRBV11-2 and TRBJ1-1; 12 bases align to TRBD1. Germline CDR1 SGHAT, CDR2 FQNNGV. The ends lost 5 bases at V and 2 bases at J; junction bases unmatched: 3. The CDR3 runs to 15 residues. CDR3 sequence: CASSAGQGANTEAFF. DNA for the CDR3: TGTGCCAGCAGCGCGGGACAGGGGGCAAACACTGAAGCTTTCTTT.

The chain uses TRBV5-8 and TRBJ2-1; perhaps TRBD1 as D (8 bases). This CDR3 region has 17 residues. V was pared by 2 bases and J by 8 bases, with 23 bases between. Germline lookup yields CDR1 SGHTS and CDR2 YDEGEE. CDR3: CASSFWRGTGDIYEQFF. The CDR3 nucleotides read TGTGCCAGCAGCTTTTGGCGGGGGACAGGCGATATCTATGAGCAGTTCTTC.

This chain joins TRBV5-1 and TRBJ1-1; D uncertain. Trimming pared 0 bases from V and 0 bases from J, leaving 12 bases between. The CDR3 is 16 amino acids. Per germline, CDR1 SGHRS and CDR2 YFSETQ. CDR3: CASSLGSWSVNTEAFF. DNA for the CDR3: TGCGCCAGCAGCTTGGGCTCGTGGTCGGTGAACACTGAAGCTTTCTTT.

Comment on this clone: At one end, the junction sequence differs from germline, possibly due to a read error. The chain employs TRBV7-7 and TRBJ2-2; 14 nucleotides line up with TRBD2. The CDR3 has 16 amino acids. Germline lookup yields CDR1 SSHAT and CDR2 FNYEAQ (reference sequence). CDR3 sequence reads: CASSQGTSGSTGELFF. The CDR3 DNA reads TGTGCTAGCAGTCAGGGGACTAGCGGGAGTACCGGGGAGCTGTTTTTT.

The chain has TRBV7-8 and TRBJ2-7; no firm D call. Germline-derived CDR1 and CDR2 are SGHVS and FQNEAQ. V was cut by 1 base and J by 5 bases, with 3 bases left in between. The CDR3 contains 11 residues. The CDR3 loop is CASSLVHEQYF. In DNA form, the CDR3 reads TGTGCCAGCAGCTTAGTCCACGAGCAGTACTTC.

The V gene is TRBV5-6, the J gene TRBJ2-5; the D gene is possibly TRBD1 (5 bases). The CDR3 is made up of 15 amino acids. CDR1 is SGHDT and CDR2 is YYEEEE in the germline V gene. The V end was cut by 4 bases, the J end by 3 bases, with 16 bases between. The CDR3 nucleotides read TGTGCCAGCAGCGCCCGGACAAAATTAAAAGAGACCCAGTACTTC. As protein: CASSARTKLKETQYF. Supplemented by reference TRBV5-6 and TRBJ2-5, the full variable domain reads DAGVTQSPTHLIKTRGQQVTLRCSPKSGHDTVSWYQQALGQGPQFIFQYYEEEERQRGNFPDRFSGHQFPNYSSELNVNALLLGDSALYLCASSARTKLKETQYFGPGTRLLVL.

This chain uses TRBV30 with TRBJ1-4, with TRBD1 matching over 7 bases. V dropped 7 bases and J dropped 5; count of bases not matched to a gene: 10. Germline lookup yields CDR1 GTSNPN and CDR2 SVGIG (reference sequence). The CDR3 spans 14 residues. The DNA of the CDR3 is TGTGCCTACCGTAGGGACAGTAGGAATGAAAAACTGTTTTTT. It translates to CAYRRDSRNEKLFF. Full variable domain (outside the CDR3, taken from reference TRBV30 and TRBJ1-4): SQTIHQWPATLVQPVGSPLSLECTVEGTSNPNLYWYRQAAGRGLQLLFYSVGIGQISSEVPQNLSASRPQDRQFILSSKKLLLSDSGFYLCAYRRDSRNEKLFFGSGTQLSVL.

The CDR3 bases are TGTGCCAGCAGTTACTCGAACGAGCAGTACTTC. It specifies CASSYSNEQYF. The chain uses TRBV6-6 and TRBJ2-7; no definite D call. The germline V and J ends were trimmed by 0 bases and 5 bases, with 2 bases remaining between them. The V gene's germline CDR1 is MNHNY and CDR2 SVGAGI (reference sequence). CDR3 size: 11 residues.

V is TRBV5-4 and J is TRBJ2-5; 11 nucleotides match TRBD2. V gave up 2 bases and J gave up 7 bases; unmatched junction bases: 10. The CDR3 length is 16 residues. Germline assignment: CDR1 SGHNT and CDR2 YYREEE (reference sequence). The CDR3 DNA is TGTGCCAGCAGCTTTAACCTAGCGGGAGGAAGGGGGACCCAGTACTTC. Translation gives CASSFNLAGGRGTQYF.

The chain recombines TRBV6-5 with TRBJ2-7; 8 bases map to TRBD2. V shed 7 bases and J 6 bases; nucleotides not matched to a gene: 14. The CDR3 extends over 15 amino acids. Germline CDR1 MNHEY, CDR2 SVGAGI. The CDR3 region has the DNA TGTGCCAGCACCTTCAGCGGGAGAACGGCCGGCGAGCAGTACTTC. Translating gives CASTFSGRTAGEQYF.

CDR3 amino acids: CASSEGQAILYNEQFF. The CDR3, as DNA: TGCGCCAGCAGTGAGGGACAGGCGATCCTTTACAATGAGCAGTTCTTC. The chain recombines TRBV10-1 with TRBJ2-1; 7 bases are shared with TRBD1. In germline, CDR1 is WNHNN, CDR2 SYGVQD (reference sequence). With V trimmed by 2 bases and J by 4 bases, 8 bases remained unmatched. The CDR3 runs to 16 residues.

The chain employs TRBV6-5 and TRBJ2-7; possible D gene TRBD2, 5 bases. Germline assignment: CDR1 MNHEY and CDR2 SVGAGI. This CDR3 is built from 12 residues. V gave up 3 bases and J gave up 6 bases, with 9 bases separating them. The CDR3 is CASSYVSGEQYF. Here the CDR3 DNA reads TGTGCCAGCAGTTATGTCAGCGGCGAGCAGTACTTC.

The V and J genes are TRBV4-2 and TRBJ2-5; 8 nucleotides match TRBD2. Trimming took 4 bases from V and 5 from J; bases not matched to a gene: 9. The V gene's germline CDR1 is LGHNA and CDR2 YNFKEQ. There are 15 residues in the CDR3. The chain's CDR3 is CASSPGGSGVETQYF. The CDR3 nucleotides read TGTGCCAGCAGCCCCGGGGGTAGCGGGGTTGAGACCCAGTACTTC.